The clone carrying this T cell receptor (beta chain) was detected ten times or more. The antigen is not known. TCRdb reprocessed the 5' RACE reads via MiXCR and lists one record per CDR3 protein. The sample lists 300,000 to 400,000 distinct CDR3 sequences; around 3.9% were seen once. This record comes from a study of T cells after yellow fever vaccination. On the study more broadly: Preparation of the low-cell-number fractions used SMART-Seq v4 Ultra Low Input. The study's findings and limits: Few clonotypes appeared in both CD4 and CD8 compartments. Subsequent to the booster, the majority of primary-vaccination clones reappeared (around 96% CD4, 80% to 90% CD8).

The clonotype comes from a man between 18 and 35 years old who received the YFV17D yellow fever vaccine. The sequencing here drew on PBMCs, taken 5 days after the yellow fever booster vaccination.

The DNA for the CDR3 is TGTGCCAGCAGTCAGGGTGATGTCGGCACCGGGGAGCTGTTTTTT. Its translation: CASSQGDVGTGELFF. The gene calls are TRBV6-6 and TRBJ2-2, with a weak D call TRBD1 (5 bases). The germline gives CDR1 MNHNY, CDR2 SVGAGI (reference sequence). The CDR3 loop spans 15 amino acids. The germline V and J ends were trimmed by 5 bases and 4 bases, with 14 bases remaining between them.